The 4 T cell receptor beta chains reported below all come from one sample, sequenced in a study of response to subunit inactivated influenza vaccine. TCRdb recomputed calls from the RT-PCR reads with MiXCR, one row per CDR3 protein. The sample shows fewer than 700,000 distinct CDR3 sequences, 13% of them seen only once. Sample: PBMCs from blood, taken more than 35 days after vaccination. All receptors derive from a man aged 50-60 years who received an inactivated influenza vaccine.

This clonotype has only a few counts. This sequence joins TRBV20-1 and TRBJ1-6; tentatively, D is TRBD1 (5 bases). Trimming shortened V by 6 bases and J by 0 bases, and 15 bases separated the two germline ends. The length of the CDR3 is 16 residues. The V gene's germline CDR1 is DFQATT and CDR2 SNEGSKA (reference sequence). The CDR3 loop is CSAPSHRSSYNSPLHF. CDR3 sequence (DNA): TGCAGTGCACCATCACACAGGAGCTCCTATAATTCACCCCTCCACTTT.

In its sample, this clonotype was seen a few times. J is TRBJ2-5 and V is TRBV6-1; D tentatively fits TRBD1 or TRBD2 (5 bases each). The germline gives CDR1 MNHNS, CDR2 SASEGT. The CDR3 spans 16 residues. Between the trimmed V and J ends, which lost 5 bases and 4 bases, there was a span of 20 bases. CDR3 in amino acids: CASSPDYPGNGETQYF. The CDR3, as DNA: TGTGCCAGCAGTCCCGACTATCCAGGGAATGGAGAGACCCAGTACTTC.

This clonotype occurred a few times. V gene TRBV5-6 combines with J gene TRBJ2-7, with 10 nucleotides matching TRBD2. V shed 2 bases, J shed 5 bases, and the junction held 10 bases outside the gene matches. Germline-derived CDR1 and CDR2 are SGHDT and YYEEEE. This CDR3 has 16 amino acids. CDR3 bases: TGTGCCAGCAGCTTCCTCGGGACGGGACTAGCGCACGAGCAGTACTTC. It encodes CASSFLGTGLAHEQYF. Filled out from reference TRBV5-6 and TRBJ2-7, the complete variable domain reads DAGVTQSPTHLIKTRGQQVTLRCSPKSGHDTVSWYQQALGQGPQFIFQYYEEEERQRGNFPDRFSGHQFPNYSSELNVNALLLGDSALYLCASSFLGTGLAHEQYFGPGTRLTVT.

This clonotype came up many times. The chain joins TRBV5-1 to TRBJ1-5; 12 nucleotides align to TRBD1. This CDR3 contains 16 residues. J gave up 7 bases and V 0 bases, and 5 bases lay outside the gene matches. Per the germline V gene, CDR1 is SGHRS and CDR2 is YFSETQ. CDR3: CASSLGGQGAWQPQHF. The CDR3 region has the DNA TGCGCCAGCAGCTTGGGGGGACAGGGGGCTTGGCAGCCCCAGCATTTT.